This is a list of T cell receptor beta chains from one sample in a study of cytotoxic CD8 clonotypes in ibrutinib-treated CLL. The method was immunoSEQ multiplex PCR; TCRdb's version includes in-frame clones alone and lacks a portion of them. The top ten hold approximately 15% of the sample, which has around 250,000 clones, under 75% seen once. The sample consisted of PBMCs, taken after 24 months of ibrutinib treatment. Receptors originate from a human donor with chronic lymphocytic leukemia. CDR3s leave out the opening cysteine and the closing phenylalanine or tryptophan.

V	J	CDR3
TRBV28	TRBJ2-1	ASSFWTSGRAFGNEQF
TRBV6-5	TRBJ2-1	ASSYSRLAGGNEQF
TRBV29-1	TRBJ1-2	SVEDAHPKRGYT
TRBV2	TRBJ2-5	ASGRETQY
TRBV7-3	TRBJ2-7	ASSLETSPIYEQY
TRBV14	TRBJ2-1	ASSQPNGRRRAKYEQF
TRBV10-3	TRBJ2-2	AISDSQDRAGELF
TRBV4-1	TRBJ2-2	ASRLGTGELF
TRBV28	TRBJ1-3	ASNGPKPRLGNTIY
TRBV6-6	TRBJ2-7	ASSYSHGQGREQY
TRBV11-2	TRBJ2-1	ASSVTSASYNEQF
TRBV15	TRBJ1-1	ATSRVTGENTEAF
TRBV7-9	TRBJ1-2	ASSSTSGYT
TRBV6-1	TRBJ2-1	ASIPTSGGYNEQF
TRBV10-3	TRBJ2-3	AISSDAPTDTQY
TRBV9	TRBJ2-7	ASSVALADIYEQY
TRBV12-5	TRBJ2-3	ARDRVRVTDTQY
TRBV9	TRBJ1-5	ASSVGGVGQPQH
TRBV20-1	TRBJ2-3	SARRGETQY
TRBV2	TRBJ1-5	ASSTGTGHQPQH
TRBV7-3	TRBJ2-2	ASSLAGGITGELF
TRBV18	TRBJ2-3	ASSPFADTQY
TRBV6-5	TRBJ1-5	ASSYIQGGQPQH
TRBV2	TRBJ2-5	ASSGRDSGETQY
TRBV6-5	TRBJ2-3	ASRRGLSDTQY
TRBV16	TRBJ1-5	ASSPDRGLGNQPQH
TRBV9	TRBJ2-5	ASSSLLSSETQY
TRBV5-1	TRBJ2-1	ASSFLAGGGNEQF
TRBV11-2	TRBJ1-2	ASSSGGDGYT
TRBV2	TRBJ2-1	ASSAFPDLSYNEQF
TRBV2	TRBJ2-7	ASSAAYEQY
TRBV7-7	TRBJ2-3	ASSSSGQGLRADTQY
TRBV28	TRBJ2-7	ASTLGGAYYEQY
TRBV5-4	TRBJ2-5	ASSSDRPVQETQY
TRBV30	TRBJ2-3	AWSLTTDTQY
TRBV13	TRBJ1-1	ASSLGRGTEAF
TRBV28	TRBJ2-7	ASSGTGRNEQY
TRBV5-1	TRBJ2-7	ASSLMADPDGRFEQY
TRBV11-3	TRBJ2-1	ASSLAGGDISSYNEQF
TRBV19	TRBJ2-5	ASSSRGGFQETQY
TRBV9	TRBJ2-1	ASSVEGLAYNPPNEQF
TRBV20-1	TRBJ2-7	SVSPSYEQY